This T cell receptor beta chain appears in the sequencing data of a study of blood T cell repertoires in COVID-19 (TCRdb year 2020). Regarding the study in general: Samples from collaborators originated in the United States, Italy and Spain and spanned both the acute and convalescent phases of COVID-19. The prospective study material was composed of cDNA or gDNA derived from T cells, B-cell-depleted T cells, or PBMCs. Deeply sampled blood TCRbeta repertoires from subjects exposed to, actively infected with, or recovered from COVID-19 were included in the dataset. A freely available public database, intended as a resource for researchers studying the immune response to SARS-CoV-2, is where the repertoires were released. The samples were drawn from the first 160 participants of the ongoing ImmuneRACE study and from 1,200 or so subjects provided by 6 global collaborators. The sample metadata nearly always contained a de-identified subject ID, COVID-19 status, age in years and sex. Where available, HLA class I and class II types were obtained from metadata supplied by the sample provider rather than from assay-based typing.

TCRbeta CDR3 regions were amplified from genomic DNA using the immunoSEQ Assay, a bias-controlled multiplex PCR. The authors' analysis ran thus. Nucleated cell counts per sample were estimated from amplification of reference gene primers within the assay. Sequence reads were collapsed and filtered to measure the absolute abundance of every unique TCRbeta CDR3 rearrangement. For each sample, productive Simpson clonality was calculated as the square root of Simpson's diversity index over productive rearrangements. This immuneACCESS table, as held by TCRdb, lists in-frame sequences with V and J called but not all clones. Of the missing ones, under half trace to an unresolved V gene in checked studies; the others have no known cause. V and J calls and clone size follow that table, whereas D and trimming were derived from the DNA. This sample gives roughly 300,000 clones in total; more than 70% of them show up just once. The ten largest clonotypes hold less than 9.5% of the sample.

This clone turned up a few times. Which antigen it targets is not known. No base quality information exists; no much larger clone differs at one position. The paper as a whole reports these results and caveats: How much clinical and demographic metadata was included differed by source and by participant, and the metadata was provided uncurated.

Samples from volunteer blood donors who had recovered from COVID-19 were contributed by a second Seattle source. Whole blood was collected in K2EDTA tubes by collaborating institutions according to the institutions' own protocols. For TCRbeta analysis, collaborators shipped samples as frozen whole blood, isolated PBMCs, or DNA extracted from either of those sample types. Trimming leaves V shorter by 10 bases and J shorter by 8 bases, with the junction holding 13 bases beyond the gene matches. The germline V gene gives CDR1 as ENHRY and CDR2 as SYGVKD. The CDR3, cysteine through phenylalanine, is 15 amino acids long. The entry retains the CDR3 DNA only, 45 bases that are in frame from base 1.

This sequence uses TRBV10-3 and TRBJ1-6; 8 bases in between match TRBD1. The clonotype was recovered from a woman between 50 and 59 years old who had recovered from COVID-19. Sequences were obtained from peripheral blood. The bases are TGTGCCACGGGAATAACTGGACAGGGTGATTCACCCCTCCACTTT. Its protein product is CATGITGQGDSPLHF.